This record concerns one T cell receptor (beta chain) sequence. The sample is drawn from a study of blood T cell repertoires in COVID-19. Study summary: The cDNA or gDNA used as material had been derived from T cells, B-cell-depleted T cells, or PBMCs.

The CDR3 length is 11 residues. Germline V gene lookup returns CDR1 MRHNA and CDR2 SNTAGT. The V end was cut by 3 bases, the J end by 4 bases, with 4 bases between. Per the study methods: Nucleated cell counts were estimated from reference gene primer amplification. Some clones are missing from TCRdb's copy, which holds only in-frame ones; the method was immunoSEQ multiplex PCR. The V and J calls and clone size come from that table; D and trimming were worked out from the DNA. This table holds some 41,000 clones, 90% found once. The specimen was peripheral blood. This chain uses TRBV6-4 with TRBJ2-7, with D hard to call. The receptor comes from a human donor in a cohort sampled during active COVID-19. This CDR3 reads CASSDSYEQYF. Here the CDR3 DNA reads TGTGCCAGCAGTGATTCGTACGAGCAGTACTTC.